A single sample gave rise to the 28 T cell receptor beta chains below, sequenced in a study of somatic mutations in cytotoxic T cells in rheumatoid arthritis. Clones were read by immunoSEQ multiplex PCR, and TCRdb kept only the in-frame ones, dropping some. This sample has 13,000 or so clones, with 78% found just once. The material sequenced was CD8+ T cells sorted from blood. The receptors stem from an adult with rheumatoid arthritis.

The chain links TRBV19 to TRBJ1-1, with D unresolved. The CDR3 runs 14 residues. Germline lookup yields CDR1 LNHDA and CDR2 SQIVND (reference sequence). Trimming shortened V by 2 bases and J by 1 base, and 8 bases separated the two germline ends. CDR3 nucleotide sequence: TGTGCCAGTAGTATAAGCCCGAAGAACACTGAAGCTTTCTTT. Its translation: CASSISPKNTEAFF.

This clone showed up just a few times. The chain couples TRBV2 to TRBJ2-1; no firm D call. The germline gives CDR1 SNHLY, CDR2 FYNNEI. This CDR3 is 13 amino acids long. Trimming pared 3 bases from V and 8 bases from J, leaving 11 bases between. The DNA of the CDR3 is TGTGCCAGCAGTGATCTTAGGAACTATGAGCAGTTCTTC. Amino acids: CASSDLRNYEQFF.

The chain recombines TRBV6-5 with TRBJ2-1, with 8 bases identical to TRBD2. This CDR3 has 14 amino acids. After removal of 6 bases from V and 8 bases from J, the junction contained 9 bases not matched to a gene. The germline CDR1 and CDR2 sequences are MNHEY and SVGAGI. DNA of the CDR3: TGTGCCAGCAGGTCCGCGATAGCGGGATATGAGCAGTTCTTC. Amino acid sequence: CASRSAIAGYEQFF.

The genes are TRBV18 and TRBJ2-1; D is perhaps TRBD1 or TRBD2 (5 bases each). This CDR3 has 17 residues. V dropped 3 bases and J dropped 0 bases, with 15 bases sitting between them. Germline V lookup: CDR1 KGHSH, CDR2 LQKENI. The CDR3 nucleotides are TGTGCCAGCTCACCGGGCTACGAGGGGAGCTCCTACAATGAGCAGTTCTTC. Translation gives CASSPGYEGSSYNEQFF.

This CDR3 is CSARQGANTEAFF. CDR3 nucleotide sequence: TGCAGCGCCAGACAGGGGGCGAACACTGAAGCTTTCTTT. This chain connects TRBV29-1 to TRBJ1-1; 10 bases map to TRBD1. Germline values: CDR1 SQVTM, CDR2 ANQGSEA. Trimming took 7 bases from V and 1 from J; bases not matched to a gene: 3. This CDR3 has 13 residues.

The chain carries TRBV11-2 and TRBJ1-5; 8 nucleotides align to TRBD1. Germline V gene data show CDR1 as SGHAT and CDR2 as FQNNGV. Trimming removed 3 bases from V and 4 bases from J; junction bases left unmatched: 5. The CDR3 extends over 15 amino acids. The CDR3 DNA follows: TGTGCCAGCAGCTTTACAGGGGGGAGAAATCAGCCCCAGCATTTT. Protein: CASSFTGGRNQPQHF.

The chain uses TRBV10-3 and TRBJ2-2; D may be TRBD1 (5 bases). Trimming removed 8 bases from V and 1 base from J, with 8 bases in between. CDR3 length equals 13 residues. Germline V gene data show CDR1 as ENHRY and CDR2 as SYGVKD. The DNA of the CDR3 is TGTGCCATCTTACAGGTGAACACCGGGGAGCTGTTTTTT. It specifies CAILQVNTGELFF.

The rearrangement joins TRBV30 to TRBJ1-6; a possible D gene is TRBD1 (6 bases). There are 14 residues in the CDR3. CDR1 and CDR2 from the germline V gene are GTSNPN and SVGIG (reference sequence). Trimming cost V 0 bases and J 9 bases, with 12 bases left between them. CDR3 sequence (DNA): TGTGCCTGGAGTGTACCTACAGGGCGTTCACCCCTCCACTTT. Translation: CAWSVPTGRSPLHF.

This chain uses TRBV6-5 with TRBJ2-3, with TRBD2 as a possible D gene (6 bases). This CDR3 is 16 amino acids long. V shed 2 bases and J shed 4 bases, with 16 bases lying between them. The germline V gene has CDR1 MNHEY and CDR2 SVGAGI. CDR3 protein: CASSYAVGGVADTQYF. The CDR3 nucleotides are TGTGCCAGCAGTTACGCCGTGGGCGGGGTTGCAGATACGCAGTATTTT.

This clone showed up just once. The chain has TRBV2 and TRBJ2-7; TRBD1 matches at 8 bases. Germline CDR1 reads SNHLY; CDR2 reads FYNNEI. The CDR3 sequence is 15 residues long. J lost 0 bases, V lost 7 bases, and 8 bases had no gene match. The CDR3: CASTVGQESSYEQYF. In DNA form, the CDR3 reads TGTGCCAGCACAGTGGGACAGGAGAGCTCCTACGAGCAGTACTTC.

V usage is TRBV30 and J usage is TRBJ2-2, with TRBD2 identical over 7 bases. This CDR3 comprises 17 residues. V was clipped by 0 bases and J by 0 bases; unmatched bases: 7. CDR1 and CDR2 (germline): GTSNPN, SVGIG (reference sequence). The CDR3 coding sequence is TGTGCCTGGAGTGTACGGCTAGCGGAAGCGAACACCGGGGAGCTGTTTTTT. Amino acids: CAWSVRLAEANTGELFF.

The chain carries TRBV9 and TRBJ2-7; D gene unclear. Trimming shortened V by 4 bases and J by 6 bases, and 2 bases separated the two germline ends. The V gene's germline CDR1 is SGDLS and CDR2 YYNGEE. CDR3 length equals 9 residues. DNA of the CDR3: TGTGCCAGCAGCCGCGAGCAGTACTTC. Residues: CASSREQYF.

The rearrangement uses TRBV15 and TRBJ2-1; D possibly corresponds to TRBD1 (5 bases). The CDR3 is 13 residues long. Between the trimmed V and J ends, which lost 2 bases and 6 bases, there was a span of 8 bases. Germline V CDR1 and CDR2: LNHNV, YYDKDF (reference sequence). In nucleotides, the CDR3 is TGTGCCACCAGCAGAAGTAGGGGCAATGAGCAGTTCTTC. Its protein product is CATSRSRGNEQFF. The full variable domain, in which reference TRBV15 and TRBJ2-1 provide the parts outside the CDR3, is DAMVIQNPRYQVTQFGKPVTLSCSQTLNHNVMYWYQQKSSQAPKLLFHYYDKDFNNEADTPDNFQSRRPNTSFCFLDIRSPGLGDTAMYLCATSRSRGNEQFFGPGTRLTVL.

This sequence joins TRBV7-3 and TRBJ2-1; perhaps TRBD2 as D (6 bases). V was cut by 2 bases and J by 6 bases, with 14 bases left in between. CDR1 and CDR2 (germline): SGHTA, FQGTGA. The CDR3 consists of 15 residues. CDR3 DNA sequence: TGTGCCAGCAGCTTATGGGTGGGGGGAGGCAATGAGCAGTTCTTC. Its protein is CASSLWVGGGNEQFF.

This chain uses TRBV6-5 with TRBJ1-1, with a possible D match to TRBD1 (5 bases). The CDR3 has 15 residues. V lost 5 bases and J lost 3, with 16 bases in between. Germline V gene data show CDR1 as MNHEY and CDR2 as SVGAGI. In DNA form, the CDR3 reads TGTGCCAGCAGTCAATACAGGAAAGGGTACACTGAAGCTTTCTTT. This sequence encodes CASSQYRKGYTEAFF.

Points on this clone: A read error may produce the germline difference seen at one junction end. V usage is TRBV27 and J usage is TRBJ1-1, with a tentative D call TRBD1 (5 bases). The CDR3 is 13 amino acids. CDR1 is MNHEY and CDR2 is SMNVEV in the germline V gene (reference sequence). The chain's CDR3 is CASGIGVSDGPLF. CDR3 sequence (DNA): TGTGCCAGCGGAATAGGGGTCTCCGACGGGCCCCTCTTT.

The rearrangement uses TRBV27 and TRBJ1-1; 8 bases are shared with TRBD1. Per germline, CDR1 MNHEY and CDR2 SMNVEV (reference sequence). Trimming cost V 5 bases and J 7 bases; bases outside gene matches: 9. The CDR3 runs to 14 residues. Here the CDR3 DNA reads TGTGCCAGCAGTCCGACGGGACAGGCTCGTGAAGCTTTCTTT. As protein: CASSPTGQAREAFF.

This chain links TRBV29-1 with TRBJ1-3, with D perhaps matching TRBD1 (6 bases). Germline CDR1 is SQVTM and CDR2 is ANQGSEA. V shed 5 bases and J shed 1 base, with 9 bases lying between them. The CDR3 is 13 amino acids. CDR3 residues: CSVYRESGNTIYF. CDR3 DNA: TGCAGCGTTTACAGGGAGTCTGGAAACACCATATATTTT.

The chain couples TRBV5-4 to TRBJ2-3; a possible D gene is TRBD2 (5 bases). Trimming cost V 2 bases and J 4 bases, with 14 bases left between them. CDR3 size: 15 residues. CDR1 and CDR2 from the germline V gene are SGHNT and YYREEE (reference sequence). CDR3 nucleotide sequence: TGTGCCAGCAGCTTTAGGTCCGGAGCGGCAGATACGCAGTATTTT. As protein: CASSFRSGAADTQYF. The full variable domain, rest sourced from reference TRBV5-4 and TRBJ2-3, is ETGVTQSPTHLIKTRGQQVTLRCSSQSGHNTVSWYQQALGQGPQFIFQYYREEENGRGNFPPRFSGLQFPNYSSELNVNALELDDSALYLCASSFRSGAADTQYFGPGTRLTVL.

This chain links TRBV7-9 with TRBJ2-5; possibly TRBD1 for D (5 bases). Germline loops: CDR1 SEHNR, CDR2 FQNEAQ (reference sequence). Trimming left V 1 base short and J 3 bases short, with 6 bases between. The CDR3 is 13 amino acids. The CDR3 sequence: CASSLVGEETQYF. The DNA for the CDR3 is TGTGCCAGCAGCTTAGTAGGGGAAGAGACCCAGTACTTC.

This clone has a single count. The CDR3 sequence: CASSLTDSSYEQYF. CDR3 in DNA: TGTGCCAGCAGCTTGACGGATAGCTCCTACGAGCAGTACTTC. J is TRBJ2-7 and V is TRBV7-9; D unresolved. Germline values: CDR1 SEHNR, CDR2 FQNEAQ (reference sequence). The CDR3 runs to 14 residues. V was cut by 3 bases and J by 0 bases, with 9 bases left in between.

V is TRBV27 and J is TRBJ1-1; D remains unclear. CDR1 is MNHEY and CDR2 is SMNVEV in the germline V gene (reference sequence). Trimming took off 3 bases at V and 5 bases at J, with 10 bases between the two ends. The CDR3 length is 13 residues. For the CDR3, the DNA is TGTGCCAGCAGTTTTTTCAGTTGGACTGAAGCTTTCTTT. This codes for CASSFFSWTEAFF.

CDR3 nucleotides: TGTGCCACCATGCAGGGGAATGAGCAGTTCTTC. This translates into CATMQGNEQFF. This chain connects TRBV7-9 to TRBJ2-1, with D perhaps TRBD1 (6 bases). This CDR3 comprises 11 residues. Trimming pared 10 bases from V and 7 bases from J, leaving 11 bases between. The germline gives CDR1 SEHNR, CDR2 FQNEAQ (reference sequence). Variable domain in full (rest from reference TRBV7-9 and TRBJ2-1): DTGVSQNPRHKITKRGQNVTFRCDPISEHNRLYWYRQTLGQGPEFLTYFQNEAQLEKSRLLSDRFSAERPKGSFSTLEIQRTEQGDSAMYLCATMQGNEQFFGPGTRLTVL.

The CDR3 DNA reads TGTGCCAGCAGTCCAGACAGGGTCGGGATTATGCTGTTTTTT. Translation gives CASSPDRVGIMLFF. The gene calls are TRBV27 and TRBJ1-4; 7 bases agree with TRBD1. Looked up from germline, CDR1 is MNHEY and CDR2 is SMNVEV (reference sequence). The CDR3 runs to 14 residues. V was clipped by 5 bases and J by 14 bases; unmatched bases: 14.

The chain uses TRBV7-9 and TRBJ1-1; possible D gene TRBD1, 5 bases. Germline CDR1 SEHNR, CDR2 FQNEAQ (reference sequence). The CDR3 totals 15 residues. Trimming removed 5 bases from V and 5 bases from J, with 18 bases in between. DNA of the CDR3: TGTGCCAGCAGCGCCAGGGACGGTGGGCGGACTGAAGCTTTCTTT. Translated, it gives CASSARDGGRTEAFF.

This rearrangement joins TRBV27 to TRBJ2-1; D gene unclear. V was pared by 6 bases and J by 5 bases, with 14 bases between. This CDR3 is 14 amino acids long. Germline V gives CDR1 MNHEY, CDR2 SMNVEV (reference sequence). CDR3 nucleotides: TGTGCCAGCAGCCCCGGAATGGTTCACAATGAGCAGTTCTTC. Amino acids: CASSPGMVHNEQFF.

The chain is built from TRBV2 and TRBJ1-2, with D possibly TRBD1 on 5 matching bases. Trimming took off 1 base at V and 4 bases at J, with 13 bases between the two ends. Germline assignment: CDR1 SNHLY and CDR2 FYNNEI. There are 15 residues in the CDR3. Here the CDR3 reads CASSEGDSLLYGYTF. CDR3 nucleotide sequence: TGTGCCAGCAGTGAAGGCGACAGTCTCCTCTATGGCTACACCTTC.

The chain combines TRBV19 with TRBJ2-7, with unresolved D. Looked up from germline, CDR1 is LNHDA and CDR2 is SQIVND (reference sequence). V gave up 5 bases and J gave up 2 bases, with 4 bases separating them. This CDR3 has 11 amino acids. CDR3 in amino acids: CASSSTYEQYF. The DNA of the CDR3 is TGTGCCAGTAGTTCAACCTACGAGCAGTACTTC.